This T cell receptor (beta chain) was captured by sequencing in a study of tumor-infiltrating lymphocytes in primary liver carcinoma (dated by TCRdb to the late 2010s). For the study in its entirety: Between late 2015 and March 2016, roughly 5 patients in China with histopathologically diagnosed primary liver carcinoma had their tumors surgically resected. The five patients had tumors staged T1-T3 N0M0, with maximum diameters ranging from roughly 4.2 to 11 cm. Each sample produced about 3.5 to 7.13 million productive TCRbeta reads, and read depth showed no significant difference between tissue types. Repertoires from technical replicates were highly reproducible, with mean shared-clone rates roughly 0.87 and correlation coefficients above 0.98. A total of some 35 specimens from 5 patients underwent TCRbeta repertoire sequencing, comprising 25 tumor regions, 5 adjacent noncancerous liver tissues and 5 peripheral blood samples. Of the five patients (three men and two women, aged 30 to 69 years), four had hepatocellular carcinoma and one had combined HCC and intrahepatic cholangiocarcinoma. Across five regions of each liver tumor, along with adjacent normal tissue and blood, the study brought together TCRbeta repertoire sequencing, expression microarrays and whole-exome sequencing.

A few counts support this clonotype. Its antigen is not yet known. No base qualities exist here, and no much larger clone lies one base off it. TCRbeta-specific cDNA was reverse-transcribed from roughly 500 ng total RNA using a constant-region primer and ProtoScript II reverse transcriptase. Construction of the TCRbeta libraries relied on three nested rounds of multiplex PCR, following a slightly modified ARM-PCR procedure. Each of the first two PCR rounds ran for approximately 10 cycles and used multiplex TRBV1-TRBV30 forward primers together with a Cbeta reverse primer. Sample barcodes and Illumina adapters were added in a final 25-cycle PCR using Deep VentR polymerase. Amplicons of 200-500 bp were gel-purified with a QIAquick gel extraction kit before sequencing. An Illumina HiSeq 2500 was used to sequence the TCRbeta amplicons with 250-bp paired-end reads. Concerning the study's data processing: Reads were quality-trimmed with Trimmomatic v0.33, and paired reads were merged with FLASH v1.2.11 to recover full CDR3 sequences. V, D and J germline segments were assigned to the rearranged TCRbeta sequences by MiGEC v1.2.1b. VDJtools v1.0.0 computed clonotype statistics and Shannon-Wiener diversity indices. Except for diversity analysis, only each sample's 250 most abundant clonotypes were used in subsequent analyses to reduce sampling bias. TCRdb took the public reads, trimmed them with fastp at Q25, ran MiXCR for clone calling and kept in-frame beta chains. Rows matching on CDR3 protein sequence are summarized as one entry with the most common DNA and genes. These V and J calls derive from TCRdb rather than the authors' analysis. Present in this sample are 250,000 to 350,000 distinct CDR3 sequences, approximately 54% of which were seen just once. Approximately 17% of the sample is in the top ten clones.

According to the germline V gene, CDR1 reads MDHEN and CDR2 reads SYDVKM. The V end loses 1 base and the J end loses 5 bases, and a stretch of 3 bases separates them. Spanning cysteine to phenylalanine, the CDR3 consists of 12 amino acids. Of all the DNA, just the CDR3 is kept, 36 bases in frame from base 1. What the research found in general, with its limitations: The top 250 clones accounted for a significantly greater share of the repertoire in tumors than in blood (p = 0.039). Repertoire overlap was found to be higher between tumor regions (mean approximately 35%) than between tumor-adjacent (around 17%) or tumor-blood (14%) pairs, consistent with antigen-driven expansion. Only the TCR beta chain was sequenced, which likely underestimates true repertoire diversity because unpaired alpha chains were not captured. Comparison of CD4+ and CD8+ T cell repertoires was precluded by the use of bulk unsorted samples. Only 4 or 5 patients were included in the study, and the authors note that the findings should be validated in a larger study.

Blood RNA was extracted from unsorted whole blood with TRIzol reagent; germline DNA came from the DNeasy Blood & Tissue kit. Chronic HBV infection was present in the patients, and the patients were treatment-naive at sampling. Before surgery, approximately 3.8 milliliters of peripheral blood were drawn into K2EDTA tubes. This receptor chain uses TRBV28 and TRBJ1-5; the D gene assignment is ambiguous. The sequenced sample consisted of peripheral blood. The source is a woman in her thirties with primary liver carcinoma and hepatitis B virus infection. The nucleotides are TGTGCCAGCAGTTTATTCTATCAGCCCCAGCATTTT. The encoded protein is CASSLFYQPQHF.